These 8 T cell receptor beta chains were all obtained from the same sample, sequenced in a study of identical twins. One entry per CDR3 protein results from TCRdb running MiXCR on the 5' RACE reads. The sample has 650,000 to 800,000 distinct CDR3 sequences; about 9.4% are singletons. The data also belong to a second study, concerning yellow fever vaccine responses in identical twins.

The sample comprised PBMCs. The source is a woman in her late teens or twenties in good health.

V gene TRBV10-3 combines with J gene TRBJ1-5; D unresolved. This CDR3 comprises 14 residues. Trimming removed 3 bases at V and 7 bases at J, with 13 bases between. Germline V gene data show CDR1 as ENHRY and CDR2 as SYGVKD. This CDR3 reads CAISDKLHSQPQHF. The CDR3 nucleotides read TGTGCCATCAGTGACAAGCTTCATTCCCAGCCCCAGCATTTT.

This rearrangement joins TRBV6-4 to TRBJ2-1; the D gene is possibly TRBD2 (5 bases). Trimming took off 2 bases at V and 1 base at J, with 12 bases between the two ends. The CDR3 runs to 16 residues. The germline V gene has CDR1 MRHNA and CDR2 SNTAGT. As DNA, the CDR3 is TGTGCCAGCAGTGACCAGTCGGGGAGTTCCTACAATGAGCAGTTCTTC. Translating gives CASSDQSGSSYNEQFF.

The sample holds a few counts of this clonotype. V gene TRBV28 combines with J gene TRBJ2-1; 7 nucleotides line up with TRBD1. Germline trimming cut 5 bases from V and 4 bases from J; bases unmatched to any gene: 11. Germline V gene lookup returns CDR1 MDHEN and CDR2 SYDVKM. The CDR3 length is 16 residues. CDR3 nucleotides: TGTGCCAGCAGTCCACAAGCCGGGACAGCGTACAATGAGCAGTTCTTC. It translates to CASSPQAGTAYNEQFF.

In its sample, this clonotype was seen many times. The gene calls are TRBV6-6 and TRBJ2-7; D may be TRBD1 (6 bases). Trimming took off 6 bases at V and 5 bases at J, with 11 bases between the two ends. The germline CDR1 and CDR2 sequences are MNHNY and SVGAGI (reference sequence). The CDR3 is 12 amino acids. CDR3 in amino acids: CASRNRVHEQYF. CDR3 sequence (DNA): TGTGCCAGCAGGAACAGGGTGCACGAGCAGTACTTC.

This clonotype was counted a few times. This chain connects TRBV7-9 to TRBJ1-5, with 8 positions matching TRBD1. Germline-derived CDR1 and CDR2 are SEHNR and FQNEAQ (reference sequence). V trimming: 5 bases; J trimming: 1 base; junction bases outside the gene matches: 7. This CDR3 is 16 amino acids long. CDR3 region: CASSMDRAGSNQPQHF. The DNA for the CDR3 is TGTGCCAGCAGCATGGACAGGGCGGGCAGCAATCAGCCCCAGCATTTT.

The table lists this clonotype with many counts. The chain employs TRBV12-3 or TRBV12-4 and TRBJ2-3, with unresolved D. Trimming removed 7 bases from V and 0 bases from J, with 8 bases in between. CDR3 size: 13 residues. The CDR3 spells CASMRRSTDTQYF. The CDR3 nucleotides read TGTGCCAGCATGAGGCGGAGCACAGATACGCAGTATTTT.

This clonotype was detected a few times. The J gene is TRBJ2-3, the V gene TRBV11-2; D is ambiguous. Germline CDR1 and CDR2: SGHAT and FQNNGV. This CDR3 is 18 amino acids long. The germline V and J ends were trimmed by 1 base and 4 bases, with 21 bases remaining between them. This CDR3 is CASSLGAPQPFFPDTQYF. CDR3 sequence (DNA): TGTGCCAGCAGCTTAGGAGCTCCACAGCCGTTCTTCCCAGATACGCAGTATTTT.

This clonotype was detected a few times. The rearrangement joins TRBV20-1 to TRBJ1-1; possibly TRBD1 for D (6 bases). Trimming cost V 1 base and J 0 bases, with 6 bases left between them. The CDR3 length is 13 residues. Per the germline V gene, CDR1 is DFQATT and CDR2 is SNEGSKA (reference sequence). DNA for the CDR3: TGCAGTGCTAGAGGGACAGTGAACACTGAAGCTTTCTTT. Translating gives CSARGTVNTEAFF.